These T cell receptor beta chains were read from a single sample in a study of shared clonotypes between healthy human individuals. TCRdb's copy holds only in-frame clones and misses some; the assay was immunoSEQ multiplex PCR. Of 800,000 to 1,200,000 clones in the sample, around three quarters are singletons; the top ten hold about 0.52%. Material: memory CD4+ T cells from PBMCs. The receptor source for this set is a man between 18 and 29 years old in good health. Some clones in this sample may be carry-over from other donors' samples. CDR3s include the opening cysteine and the closing phenylalanine or tryptophan. Fields, in order: D gene, clone size, V gene, J gene, CDR3 DNA, CDR3 protein. A D gene is named only where the DNA matches it firmly. Rows may omit the clone size; those that give it use once, few, many or a size class.

-,-,TRBV20-1,TRBJ1-2,TGCAGTGCCACAGGAGAGGGCTACACCTTC,CSATGEGYTF
TRBD1,-,TRBV5-1,TRBJ1-1,TGCGCCAGCAGCTTGGTTTACAGGGGAAAAGGGAACACTGAAGCTTTCTTT,CASSLVYRGKGNTEAFF
-,once,TRBV9,TRBJ2-7,TGTGCCAGCAGCGCCCCCCCGGTCTGCGAGCAGTACTTC,CASSAPPVCEQYF
-,-,TRBV4-1,TRBJ1-4,TGCGCCAGCAGCCAAGATGGGACATTTACTAATGAAAAACTGTTTTTT,CASSQDGTFTNEKLFF
-,-,TRBV4-1,TRBJ2-7,TGCGCCAGCAGCTACGGGTCTTTTGGCGATTACGAGCAGTACTTC,CASSYGSFGDYEQYF
-,once,TRBV11-2,TRBJ1-1,TGTGCCAGCAGCGGAGGGGGTGGGTGGTACGCTGAAGCTTTCTTT,CASSGGGGWYAEAFF
TRBD2,-,TRBV27,TRBJ2-1,TGTGCCAGCAGTTTAACTAGCGGGAGCCCGAATGAGCAGTTCTTC,CASSLTSGSPNEQFF
-,-,TRBV29-1,TRBJ2-2,TGCAGCGTTGGTCGGCTAGCAGACACCGGGGAGCTGTTTTTT,CSVGRLADTGELFF
-,-,TRBV15,TRBJ1-1,TGTGCCACCAGCAGAGATCTGGGGAAGGACACTCTGAACACTGAAGCTTTCTTT,CATSRDLGKDTLNTEAFF
-,few,TRBV18,TRBJ1-5,TGTGCCAGCTCACTATCGCGTCCAGGGCCCCAGCATTTT,CASSLSRPGPQHF
-,-,TRBV5-6,TRBJ1-1,TGTGCCAGCAGCTTCGACAGGATTGACACTGAAGCTTTCTTT,CASSFDRIDTEAFF
-,few,TRBV28,TRBJ2-3,TGTGCCAGCAGTCCAAGTACCTTCCGGGACGGCTTCACAGATACGCAGTATTTT,CASSPSTFRDGFTDTQYF
-,-,TRBV7-3,TRBJ2-5,TGTGCCAGCAGCGAAAGGGGTCGGGGAGATGAAGAGACCCAGTACTTC,CASSERGRGDEETQYF
TRBD2,-,TRBV4-3,TRBJ2-7,TGCGCCAGCAGCCAAGAGTGGGCGGGGGGGCAGTACTTC,CASSQEWAGGQYF
TRBD1,-,TRBV25-1,TRBJ2-2,TGTGCCAGCAGTCTCCCTGGGACAGGGAGGGGCACCGGGGAGCTGTTTTTT,CASSLPGTGRGTGELFF
-,-,TRBV18,TRBJ1-5,TGTGCCAGCTCACCCGAACGGGCGGGGCCCCAGCATTTT,CASSPERAGPQHF
TRBD1,once,TRBV19,TRBJ1-5,TGTGCCAGTAACCGGGACAGCCGTTTAAGCAATCAGCCCCAGCATTTT,CASNRDSRLSNQPQHF
-,-,TRBV5-1,TRBJ2-3,TGCGCCAGCAGACTCCTTACCACAGATACGCAGTATTTT,CASRLLTTDTQYF
-,-,TRBV28,TRBJ1-3,TGTGCCAGCAGCTCCCCCGGGGGAACTGGAAACACCATATATTTT,CASSSPGGTGNTIYF
TRBD1,-,TRBV29-1,TRBJ2-7,TGCAGCGTGGGAGGATGGGACAGGCAAGGGGGAGCCTACGAGCAGTACTTC,CSVGGWDRQGGAYEQYF
-,-,TRBV2,TRBJ2-1,TGTGCCAGCAGCAGGGAGTCCTACAATGAGCAGTTCTTC,CASSRESYNEQFF
-,-,TRBV4-3,TRBJ1-2,TGCGCCAGCAACCAACAGGGTAGCTATGGCTACACCTTC,CASNQQGSYGYTF
-,few,TRBV28,TRBJ1-4,TGTGCCAGCAGTCCCCGTAATGAAAAACTGTTTTTT,CASSPRNEKLFF
-,-,TRBV6-7,TRBJ2-7,TGTGCCAGCAGTTACTCGACCAGCAGCTCCTACGAGCAGTACTTC,CASSYSTSSSYEQYF
TRBD1,-,TRBV2,TRBJ2-5,TGTGCCAGCAACCCCGGGACAGGGCCAGAGACCCAGTACTTC,CASNPGTGPETQYF
-,-,TRBV4-1,TRBJ1-2,TGCGCCAGCAGCCAAGACAGAGCTCGCGGTGGGTATGGCTACACCTTC,CASSQDRARGGYGYTF
-,-,TRBV7-2,TRBJ1-2,TGTGCCAGCAGCTTAAGATTTAGGGACTATGGCTACACCTTC,CASSLRFRDYGYTF
TRBD1,few,TRBV7-3,TRBJ1-5,TGTGCCAGCAGCGCACAGGGGAGGTACGAGCCCCAGCATTTT,CASSAQGRYEPQHF
-,-,TRBV25-1,TRBJ1-2,TGTGCCACCTTTACTACTAACTATGGCTACACCTTC,CATFTTNYGYTF
-,-,TRBV7-9,TRBJ2-4,TGTGCCAGCAGCGGGGGGCTGGGGACAAGAAGCGTTCAGTACTTC,CASSGGLGTRSVQYF
TRBD2,-,TRBV11-2,TRBJ2-1,TGTGCCAGCAGCTCAGGGACTAGAGTAAATGAGCAGTTCTTC,CASSSGTRVNEQFF
-,once,TRBV27,TRBJ2-7,TGTGCCAGCAGGAAAAACTACGAGCAGTACTTC,CASRKNYEQYF
-,once,TRBV4-3,TRBJ2-2,TGCGCCAGCAGCCAAGGGCCTAGATCCGGGGAGCTGTTTTTT,CASSQGPRSGELFF
TRBD2,-,TRBV27,TRBJ2-7,TGTGCCAGCAGTCTAGGACTAGCGGGAGTCTACGAGCAGTACTTC,CASSLGLAGVYEQYF
-,-,TRBV5-1,TRBJ2-5,TGCGCCAGCAGCTTGGATGGCAGGGGTGAAGAGACCCAGTACTTC,CASSLDGRGEETQYF
-,few,TRBV7-3,TRBJ2-3,TGTGCCAGCAGCCTGAGCACAGATACGCAGTATTTT,CASSLSTDTQYF
-,-,TRBV12-5,TRBJ1-1,TGTGCTAGTGGGAGAGAGCCGAACACTGAAGCTTTCTTT,CASGREPNTEAFF
-,-,TRBV5-1,TRBJ2-3,TGCGCCAGCAGCTTGGCGAGGGAAGGCACAGATACGCAGTATTTT,CASSLAREGTDTQYF
TRBD1,many,TRBV28,TRBJ1-2,TGTGCCAGCAGTTTAGGAGGGGGAGGGACAGGCTTCTATGGCTACACCTTC,CASSLGGGGTGFYGYTF
-,once,TRBV30,TRBJ2-2,TGTGCCTGGGGCTATCCCCTGGGAACCGGGGAGCTGTTTTTT,CAWGYPLGTGELFF
-,-,TRBV2,TRBJ1-4,TGTGCCAGCAGATCTCGGGACATAAACTCGGAAAAACTGTTTTTT,CASRSRDINSEKLFF
TRBD1,-,TRBV6-1,TRBJ2-5,TGTGCCAGCAGCAAAGGACAGGCCCCTTCCCGTCAGTACTTC,CASSKGQAPSRQYF
-,-,TRBV6-6,TRBJ1-1,TGTGCCAGCAGGACAGCGGATAATACTGAAGCTTTCTTT,CASRTADNTEAFF
-,few,TRBV28,TRBJ1-1,TGTGCCAGCAGCACGCCGCGGACGGAATTGAACACTGAAGCTTTCTTT,CASSTPRTELNTEAFF
TRBD2,once,TRBV9,TRBJ2-7,TGTGCCAGCAGCGTAGGGAGAGCGGGGCTAGGCGAGCAGTACTTC,CASSVGRAGLGEQYF
TRBD2,-,TRBV7-2,TRBJ2-1,TGTGCCAGCAGCTTAAGGCTAGCGGGATCGAATGAGCAGTTCTTC,CASSLRLAGSNEQFF
TRBD2,-,TRBV2,TRBJ2-1,TGTGCCAGCAGTGAAGACGTAGCGGGAGAGGCAAATGAGCAGTTCTTC,CASSEDVAGEANEQFF
-,-,TRBV18,TRBJ2-3,TGTGCCAGCCGACCCGGAGGGCCTTATAATCCTACGCAGTATTTT,CASRPGGPYNPTQYF
TRBD1,-,TRBV27,TRBJ1-2,TGTGCCAGCAGTTTCACAGGGGGCATGGCTAACTATGGCTACACCTTC,CASSFTGGMANYGYTF
TRBD1,-,TRBV5-5,TRBJ1-5,TGTGCCAGCAGCTCGCAACCACTACAGGGGAGAGCAGGTCAGCCCCAGCATTTT,CASSSQPLQGRAGQPQHF
-,-,TRBV11-3,TRBJ2-2,TGTGCCAGCAGCTTAGGCGGGACAAACACCGGGGAGCTGTTTTTT,CASSLGGTNTGELFF